This T cell receptor beta chain was recovered during a study of CD8+CD57+ T cells in acquired aplastic anemia. Study-level background: Sorted cells (CD4+ and CD8+) yielded DNA amounts that averaged approximately 3 ug.

The CDR3 contains 17 residues. From germline, CDR1 is KGHDR and CDR2 SFDVKD. Deletions cut 7 bases from V and 6 bases from J, with 24 bases between. Points on this clonotype: What it recognizes is unknown.

Sequencing was done on patients that had shown CD8+CD57+ cell expansion by flow cytometry. Blood samples were obtained from patients who had received no prior therapy. Study observations and caveats: Statistical testing detected no significant gap in CD8+ Simpson's diversity between patients and controls. Between patients and controls, some 31 CD8+ CDR3 sequences were found in common.

The use of genomic DNA as template underpinned the TCR beta VDJ and CDR3 profiling. A single record per CDR3 protein comes from TCRdb applying MiXCR to the reads. The sample includes a few hundred thousand distinct CDR3 sequences, roughly 61% of them seen just once. V is TRBV24-1 and J is TRBJ2-1; tentatively, D is TRBD2 (6 bases). This TCR came from a human donor with aplastic anemia. The sample consisted of sorted CD4+, CD8+, or CD8+CD57+ T cells (not recorded which) from PBMCs. CDR3 nucleotides: TGTGCCACCAGGATAAACTTGACTAGTATGACCTCCAATGAGCAGTTCTTC. Encoded protein: CATRINLTSMTSNEQFF.